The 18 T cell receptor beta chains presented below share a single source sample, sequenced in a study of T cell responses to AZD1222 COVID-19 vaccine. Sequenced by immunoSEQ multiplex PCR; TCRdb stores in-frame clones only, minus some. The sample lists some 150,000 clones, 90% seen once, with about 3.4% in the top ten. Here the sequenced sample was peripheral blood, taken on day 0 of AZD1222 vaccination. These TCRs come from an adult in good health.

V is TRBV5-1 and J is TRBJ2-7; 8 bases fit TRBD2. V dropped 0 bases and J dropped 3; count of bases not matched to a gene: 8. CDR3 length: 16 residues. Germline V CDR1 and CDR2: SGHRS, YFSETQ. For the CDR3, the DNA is TGCGCCAGCAGCTTGGGTGATCAGCGGGGGAACTACGAGCAGTACTTC. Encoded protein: CASSLGDQRGNYEQYF.

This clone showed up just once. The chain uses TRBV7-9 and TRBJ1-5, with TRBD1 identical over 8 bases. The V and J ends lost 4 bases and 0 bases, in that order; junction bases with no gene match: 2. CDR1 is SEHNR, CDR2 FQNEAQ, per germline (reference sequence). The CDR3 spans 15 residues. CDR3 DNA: TGTGCCAGCAGCTCGACAGGGGATAGCAATCAGCCCCAGCATTTT. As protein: CASSSTGDSNQPQHF.

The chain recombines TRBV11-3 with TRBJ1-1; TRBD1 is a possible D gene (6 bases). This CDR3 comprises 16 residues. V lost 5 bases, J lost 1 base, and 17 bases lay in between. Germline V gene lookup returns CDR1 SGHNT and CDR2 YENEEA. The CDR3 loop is CASSGRTVNSNTEAFF. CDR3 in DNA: TGTGCCAGCAGCGGTCGGACAGTTAACTCGAACACTGAAGCTTTCTTT.

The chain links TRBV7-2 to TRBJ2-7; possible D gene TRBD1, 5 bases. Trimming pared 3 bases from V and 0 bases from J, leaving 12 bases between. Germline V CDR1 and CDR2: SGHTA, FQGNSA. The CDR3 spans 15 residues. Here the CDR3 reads CASSLDILASYEQYF. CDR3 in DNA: TGTGCCAGCAGCTTGGACATCCTCGCCTCCTACGAGCAGTACTTC.

CDR3 nucleotide sequence: TGTGCCAGCAGCCGAGGGGCGGGACACAACACCGGGGAGCTGTTTTTT. Protein: CASSRGAGHNTGELFF. V gene TRBV11-2 combines with J gene TRBJ2-2; possibly TRBD1 or TRBD2 for D (6 bases each). CDR1 and CDR2 from the germline V gene are SGHAT and FQNNGV. The germline V and J ends were trimmed by 5 bases and 2 bases, with 15 bases remaining between them. The CDR3 has 16 residues.

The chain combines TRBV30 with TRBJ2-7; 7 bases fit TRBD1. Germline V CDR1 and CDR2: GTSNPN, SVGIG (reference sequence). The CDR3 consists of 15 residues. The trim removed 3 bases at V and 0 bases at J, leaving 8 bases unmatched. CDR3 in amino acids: CAWRPFGTASYEQYF. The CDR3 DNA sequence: TGTGCCTGGAGACCTTTTGGGACAGCCTCCTACGAGCAGTACTTC.

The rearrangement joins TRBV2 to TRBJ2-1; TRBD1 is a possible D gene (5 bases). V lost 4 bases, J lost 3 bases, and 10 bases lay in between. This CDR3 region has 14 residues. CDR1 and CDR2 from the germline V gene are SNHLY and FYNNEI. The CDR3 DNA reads TGTGCCAGCAGTGGGGGCAGCCACTACAATGAGCAGTTCTTC. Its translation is CASSGGSHYNEQFF.

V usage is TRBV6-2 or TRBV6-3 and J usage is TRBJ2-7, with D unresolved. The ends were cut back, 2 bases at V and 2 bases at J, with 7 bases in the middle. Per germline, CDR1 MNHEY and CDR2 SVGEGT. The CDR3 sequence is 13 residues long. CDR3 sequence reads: CASSYEATYEQYF. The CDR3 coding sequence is TGTGCCAGCAGTTACGAGGCCACCTACGAGCAGTACTTC.

The CDR3 region has the DNA TGTGCCAGTAGTATAATACCAGGGTCTAATCAGCCCCAGCATTTT. It codes for CASSIIPGSNQPQHF. The V and J genes are TRBV19 and TRBJ1-5; D is possibly TRBD1 (5 bases). V was trimmed by 2 bases and J by 4 bases, leaving 12 bases between them. The CDR3 extends over 15 amino acids. Germline assignment: CDR1 LNHDA and CDR2 SQIVND (reference sequence).

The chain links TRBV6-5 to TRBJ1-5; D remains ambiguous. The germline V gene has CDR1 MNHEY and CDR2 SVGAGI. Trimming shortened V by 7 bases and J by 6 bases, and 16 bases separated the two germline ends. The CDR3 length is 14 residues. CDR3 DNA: TGTGCCAGCACCCTAGACATGAGCGGTCAGCCCCAGCATTTT. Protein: CASTLDMSGQPQHF.

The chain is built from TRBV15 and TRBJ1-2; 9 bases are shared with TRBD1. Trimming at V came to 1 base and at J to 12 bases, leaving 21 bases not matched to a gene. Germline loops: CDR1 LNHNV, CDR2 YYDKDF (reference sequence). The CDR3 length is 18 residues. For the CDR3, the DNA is TGTGCCACCAGCAGAGCCACCGGGACAGGGTCCGACCGGGTTTCAAACACCTTC. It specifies CATSRATGTGSDRVSNTF.

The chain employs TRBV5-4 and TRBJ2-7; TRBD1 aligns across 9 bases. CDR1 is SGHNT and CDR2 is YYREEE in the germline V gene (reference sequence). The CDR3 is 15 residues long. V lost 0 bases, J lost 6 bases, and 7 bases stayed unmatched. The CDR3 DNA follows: TGTGCCAGCAGCTTGGATGGGACAGGGTCATTCGAGCAGTACTTC. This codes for CASSLDGTGSFEQYF.

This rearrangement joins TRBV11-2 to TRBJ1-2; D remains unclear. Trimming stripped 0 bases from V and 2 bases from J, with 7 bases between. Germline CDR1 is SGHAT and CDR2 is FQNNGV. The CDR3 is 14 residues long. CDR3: CASSLDFQNYGYTF. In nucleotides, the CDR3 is TGTGCCAGCAGCTTAGATTTTCAAAACTATGGCTACACCTTC. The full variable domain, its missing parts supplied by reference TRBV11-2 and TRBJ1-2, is EAGVAQSPRYKIIEKRQSVAFWCNPISGHATLYWYQQILGQGPKLLIQFQNNGVVDDSQLPKDRFSAERLKGVDSTLKIQPAKLEDSAVYLCASSLDFQNYGYTFGSGTRLTVV.

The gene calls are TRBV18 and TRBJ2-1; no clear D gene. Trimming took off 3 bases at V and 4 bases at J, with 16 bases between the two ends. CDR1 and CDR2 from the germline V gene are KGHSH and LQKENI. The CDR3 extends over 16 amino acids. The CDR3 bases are TGTGCCAGCTCACCCATAAAGGGTCACAGATACAATGAGCAGTTCTTC. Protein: CASSPIKGHRYNEQFF.

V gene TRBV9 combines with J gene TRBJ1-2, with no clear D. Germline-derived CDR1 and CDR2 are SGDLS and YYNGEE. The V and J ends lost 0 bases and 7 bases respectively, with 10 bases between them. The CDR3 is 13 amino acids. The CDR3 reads CASSVGLDSGYTF. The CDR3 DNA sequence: TGTGCCAGCAGCGTAGGGTTGGACTCTGGCTACACCTTC.

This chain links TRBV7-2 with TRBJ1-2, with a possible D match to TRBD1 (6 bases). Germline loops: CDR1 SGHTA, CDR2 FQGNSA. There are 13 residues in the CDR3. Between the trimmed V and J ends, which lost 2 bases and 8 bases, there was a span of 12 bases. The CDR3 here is CASSLNRGEGYTF. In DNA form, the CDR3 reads TGTGCCAGCAGCTTAAATAGGGGGGAAGGCTACACCTTC.

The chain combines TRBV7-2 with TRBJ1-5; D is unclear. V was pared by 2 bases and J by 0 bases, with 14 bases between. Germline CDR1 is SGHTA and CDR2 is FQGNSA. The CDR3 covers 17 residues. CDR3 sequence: CASSLSRESVSNQPQHF. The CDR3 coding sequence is TGTGCCAGCAGCTTAAGTAGGGAATCGGTTAGCAATCAGCCCCAGCATTTT.

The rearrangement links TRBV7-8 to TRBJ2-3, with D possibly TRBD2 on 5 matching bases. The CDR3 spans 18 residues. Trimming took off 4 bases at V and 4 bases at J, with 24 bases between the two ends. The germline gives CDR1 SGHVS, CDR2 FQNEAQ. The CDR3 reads CASSSDPGLWESADTQYF. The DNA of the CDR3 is TGTGCCAGCAGCTCCGACCCAGGTCTGTGGGAGAGCGCAGATACGCAGTATTTT.